Shown below are 25 T cell receptor beta chains from a single sample sequenced in a study of blood T cell repertoires in COVID-19. The data were produced by immunoSEQ multiplex PCR, yet TCRdb's version contains in-frame clones alone and is incomplete. The sample yields around 100,000 clones, 80% to 90% seen once. The material sequenced was PBMCs or T cells enriched from blood (not recorded which). These receptors were obtained from a woman aged 50 to 60 who had recovered from COVID-19.

The genes are TRBV5-1 and TRBJ1-6; 7 nucleotides align to TRBD1. V shed 4 bases, J shed 8 bases, and the junction held 9 bases outside the gene matches. Germline V gene sequence: CDR1 SGHRS, CDR2 YFSETQ. This CDR3 spans 15 amino acids. The CDR3 loop is CASSLRQGRDSPLHF. The CDR3 DNA is TGCGCCAGCAGCCTCCGACAGGGTCGGGATTCACCCCTCCACTTT.

This chain connects TRBV19 to TRBJ2-7; TRBD2 matches 9 bases. CDR1 and CDR2 from the germline V gene are LNHDA and SQIVND (reference sequence). With V trimmed by 2 bases and J by 4 bases, 6 bases remained unmatched. CDR3 size: 15 residues. Here the CDR3 DNA reads TGTGCCAGTAGTATACTAGCGGGAAAGGGATACGAGCAGTACTTC. The encoded protein is CASSILAGKGYEQYF.

The chain uses TRBV28 and TRBJ1-5; D may be TRBD1 (5 bases). V lost 8 bases and J lost 4, with 12 bases in between. The CDR3 spans 13 residues. The germline V gene encodes CDR1 MDHEN and CDR2 SYDVKM. The chain's CDR3 is CASWFGGNQPQHF. Here the CDR3 DNA reads TGTGCCAGCTGGTTCGGGGGAAATCAGCCCCAGCATTTT.

The chain is built from TRBV5-1 and TRBJ2-1; 7 bases are shared with TRBD1. The CDR3 is 15 residues long. Germline V CDR1 and CDR2: SGHRS, YFSETQ. The trim removed 2 bases at V and 3 bases at J, leaving 5 bases unmatched. The CDR3 loop is CASSLTGTDYNEQFF. DNA for the CDR3: TGCGCCAGCAGCTTAACCGGGACAGACTACAATGAGCAGTTCTTC. The full variable domain, in which reference TRBV5-1 and TRBJ2-1 provide the parts outside the CDR3, is KAGVTQTPRYLIKTRGQQVTLSCSPISGHRSVSWYQQTPGQGLQFLFEYFSETQRNKGNFPGRFSGRQFSNSRSEMNVSTLELGDSALYLCASSLTGTDYNEQFFGPGTRLTVL.

The chain recombines TRBV28 with TRBJ1-1; 8 positions agree with TRBD1. V lost 4 bases to trimming and J lost 4 bases; unmatched junction nucleotides: 5. Per the germline V gene, CDR1 is MDHEN and CDR2 is SYDVKM. This CDR3 contains 14 residues. The DNA for the CDR3 is TGTGCCAGCAGTTCGGACAGGGAGGTCACTGAAGCTTTCTTT. Protein product: CASSSDREVTEAFF. Supplemented by reference TRBV28 and TRBJ1-1, the full variable domain reads DVKVTQSSRYLVKRTGEKVFLECVQDMDHENMFWYRQDPGLGLRLIYFSYDVKMKEKGDIPEGYSVSREKKERFSLILESASTNQTSMYLCASSSDREVTEAFFGQGTRLTVV.

This chain uses TRBV5-4 with TRBJ2-5; 10 positions agree with TRBD2. Trimming removed 0 bases from V and 5 bases from J; junction bases left unmatched: 10. In germline, CDR1 is SGHNT, CDR2 YYREEE (reference sequence). This CDR3 is 17 amino acids long. CDR3 amino acids: CASSLGRLAGAVETQYF. The CDR3 nucleotides read TGTGCCAGCAGCTTGGGGCGCCTAGCGGGGGCGGTGGAGACCCAGTACTTC.

The chain joins TRBV11-3 to TRBJ2-5, with D possibly being TRBD1 (6 bases). Germline CDR1 and CDR2: SGHNT and YENEEA. V was clipped by 5 bases and J by 5 bases, with 12 bases between them. The CDR3 is 13 residues long. The DNA of the CDR3 is TGTGCCAGCAGCACAGGGTCGGTGGAGACCCAGTACTTC. Amino acids: CASSTGSVETQYF.

The chain links TRBV25-1 to TRBJ2-7; 8 bases map to TRBD2. The V gene end was trimmed by 6 bases and the J gene end by 1 base; junction bases not matched to a gene: 8. Germline lookup yields CDR1 MGHDK and CDR2 SYGVNS. This CDR3 has 15 amino acids. Here the CDR3 reads CASSAGGVSSYEQYF. Written as DNA, the CDR3 is TGTGCCAGCAGCGCCGGGGGGGTCTCGTCCTACGAGCAGTACTTC.

The chain joins TRBV4-1 to TRBJ2-5; 9 bases align to TRBD2. Germline trimming cut 0 bases from V and 4 bases from J; bases unmatched to any gene: 6. The CDR3 sequence is 16 residues long. Germline assignment: CDR1 MGHRA and CDR2 YSYEKL. The CDR3 loop is CASSQDWAGGLETQYF. CDR3 DNA sequence: TGCGCCAGCAGCCAAGATTGGGCGGGGGGGCTAGAGACCCAGTACTTC.

The gene calls are TRBV18 and TRBJ1-1; TRBD1 matches at 7 bases. Germline CDR1 is KGHSH and CDR2 is LQKENI. There are 14 residues in the CDR3. V dropped 2 bases and J dropped 4; count of bases not matched to a gene: 4. The CDR3 region has the DNA TGTGCCAGCTCACCAGACAGGGAGGTCACTGAAGCTTTCTTT. This gives the protein CASSPDREVTEAFF.

This rearrangement joins TRBV18 to TRBJ1-1, with 7 bases aligning to TRBD1. The germline V gene encodes CDR1 KGHSH and CDR2 LQKENI. The CDR3 runs to 14 residues. V lost 5 bases, J lost 1 base, and 4 bases stayed unmatched. The CDR3 sequence: CASSGGTANTEAFF. DNA for the CDR3: TGTGCCAGCTCAGGCGGGACAGCGAACACTGAAGCTTTCTTT.

This clone has just a few counts. The V and J genes are TRBV11-2 and TRBJ2-1, with unresolved D. The germline V gene has CDR1 SGHAT and CDR2 FQNNGV. The ends were cut back, 4 bases at V and 6 bases at J, with 7 bases in the middle. The CDR3 spans 12 residues. The CDR3 is CASSSPSNEQFF. Written as DNA, the CDR3 is TGTGCCAGCAGCTCCCCTTCCAATGAGCAGTTCTTC.

The chain joins TRBV11-2 to TRBJ2-7; the D gene is possibly TRBD2 (5 bases). In germline, CDR1 is SGHAT, CDR2 FQNNGV. The CDR3 consists of 16 residues. V lost 3 bases and J 1 base, leaving 16 bases between the germline ends. The CDR3 sequence: CASSLGGYLGSYEQYF. CDR3 nucleotides: TGTGCCAGCAGCTTGGGCGGGTACTTGGGTTCCTACGAGCAGTACTTC.

With regard to this clone: Different DNA sequences within this sample yield the same CDR3. V gene TRBV3-1 (or the pseudogene TRBV3-2) combines with J gene TRBJ2-7, with TRBD2 matching over 7 bases. Germline loops: CDR1 LGHDT, CDR2 YNNKEL (reference sequence). V shed 3 bases and J 4 bases; nucleotides not matched to a gene: 6. CDR3 length: 14 amino acids. The chain's CDR3 is CASSQDGGGYEQYF. The CDR3, as DNA: TGTGCCAGCAGCCAGGACGGGGGAGGGTACGAGCAGTACTTC.

The rearrangement uses TRBV7-3 and TRBJ2-3; tentative D call: TRBD2 (6 bases). With 5 bases removed from V and 2 bases from J, the gap between germline ends came to 11 bases. This CDR3 comprises 14 residues. Per germline, CDR1 SGHTA and CDR2 FQGTGA. The CDR3 loop reads CASSGTGYTDTQYF. CDR3 bases: TGTGCCAGCAGCGGGACTGGTTACACAGATACGCAGTATTTT.

With regard to this clone: Other DNA sequences in the sample encode the same CDR3. This chain uses TRBV19 with TRBJ1-5; TRBD1 might be the D (6 bases). CDR1 LNHDA and CDR2 SQIVND come from the germline V gene (reference sequence). V was clipped by 3 bases and J by 0 bases, with 9 bases between them. The CDR3 length is 15 residues. The CDR3 spells CASSIPGDSNQPQHF. CDR3 DNA: TGTGCCAGTAGTATCCCAGGGGATAGCAATCAGCCCCAGCATTTT.

This chain joins TRBV28 and TRBJ1-2; 7 nucleotides agree with TRBD1. This CDR3 contains 13 residues. With V trimmed by 5 bases and J by 8 bases, 8 bases remained unmatched. Germline CDR1 and CDR2: MDHEN and SYDVKM. The CDR3 spells CASSKTGDQGYTF. The CDR3 nucleotides read TGTGCCAGCAGTAAAACAGGGGATCAGGGCTACACCTTC.

V is TRBV7-8 and J is TRBJ1-5, with 7 positions matching TRBD1. J was trimmed by 6 bases and V by 5 bases; bases with no gene match: 10. There are 15 residues in the CDR3. Germline V gene sequence: CDR1 SGHVS, CDR2 FQNEAQ. The CDR3 sequence: CASSPNRGQGQPQHF. In nucleotides, the CDR3 is TGTGCCAGCAGCCCGAACAGGGGCCAGGGTCAGCCCCAGCATTTT.

The gene calls are TRBV29-1 and TRBJ1-2, with D unresolved. CDR1 SQVTM and CDR2 ANQGSEA come from the germline V gene. Trimming took 4 bases from V and 8 from J, leaving 11 bases between them. This CDR3 spans 11 amino acids. CDR3 protein: CSVATGEGYTF. The CDR3 region has the DNA TGCAGCGTTGCCACGGGTGAGGGCTACACCTTC.

This clone occurred a few times. The chain links TRBV5-1 to TRBJ1-5; a weak D match, TRBD1 (5 bases). CDR1 is SGHRS, CDR2 YFSETQ, per germline. Trimming removed 4 bases at V and 0 bases at J, with 26 bases between. The CDR3 contains 20 residues. The DNA for the CDR3 is TGCGCCAGCAGCCTACCGACAGAGTCTATAGACCCCTATAGCAATCAGCCCCAGCATTTT. Translated: CASSLPTESIDPYSNQPQHF.

The chain has TRBV15 and TRBJ2-7, with 10 positions matching TRBD2. Germline V lookup: CDR1 LNHNV, CDR2 YYDKDF (reference sequence). The CDR3 runs to 14 residues. The trim removed 1 base at V and 5 bases at J, leaving 2 bases unmatched. The CDR3 DNA follows: TGTGCCACCAGCAGAGGGCTAGCGGGAGACGAGCAGTACTTC. This translates into CATSRGLAGDEQYF.

Only one count was recorded for this clone. The genes are TRBV29-1 and TRBJ1-4, with no clear D. V was pared by 6 bases and J by 0 bases, with 11 bases between. Per germline, CDR1 SQVTM and CDR2 ANQGSEA. CDR3 length: 14 amino acids. The CDR3 nucleotides read TGCAGCGTCCTCCTGTCTGCAACTAATGAAAAACTGTTTTTT. It specifies CSVLLSATNEKLFF.

V is TRBV4-1 and J is TRBJ2-7; TRBD1 might be the D (5 bases). This CDR3 has 12 amino acids. The germline V and J ends were trimmed by 5 bases and 6 bases, with 11 bases remaining between them. Germline CDR1 reads MGHRA; CDR2 reads YSYEKL. The CDR3 spells CASSAPRGEQYF. Written as DNA, the CDR3 is TGCGCCAGCAGCGCCCCTAGGGGCGAGCAGTACTTC.

V and J are TRBV28 and TRBJ1-2; 10 nucleotides align to TRBD1. Germline V gene lookup returns CDR1 MDHEN and CDR2 SYDVKM. With V trimmed by 2 bases and J by 7 bases, 1 base remained unmatched. CDR3 size: 13 residues. The CDR3 region is CASSLRDRGGYTF. Written as DNA, the CDR3 is TGTGCCAGCAGTTTACGGGACAGGGGTGGCTACACCTTC.

The chain is built from TRBV5-6 and TRBJ2-2; D possibly corresponds to TRBD2 (6 bases). The CDR3 runs 17 residues. Germline V gives CDR1 SGHDT, CDR2 YYEEEE. V lost 0 bases and J 6 bases, leaving 18 bases between the germline ends. The CDR3 loop reads CASSLGPHGSVAGELFF. The CDR3 region has the DNA TGTGCCAGCAGCTTGGGGCCCCACGGGAGTGTCGCCGGGGAGCTGTTTTTT.